Listed below are T cell receptor beta chains from one sample, sequenced in a study of T cell repertoires in cytomegalovirus infection. MiXCR was run by TCRdb on the reads, yielding one entry per CDR3 protein. The table records approximately 250,000 distinct CDR3 sequences, about 23% of them present only once. The specimen was CD8+ T cells from PBMCs. The source is a human donor in good health (CMV status not recorded). Some clones in this sample may be carry-over from other donors' samples. Each CDR3 is given with its conserved first and last residue. The D gene is left open where the match is weak. The size entry is marked missing in some rows and otherwise reads once, few, many or a size class.

V	J	D	size	DNA	CDR3
TRBV7-2	TRBJ1-5	-	many	TGTGCCAGCAGCTTATATATGAGGGTGGGGGGTCAGCCCCAGCATTTT	CASSLYMRVGGQPQHF
TRBV10-3	TRBJ2-5	-	-	TGTGCCATCAGTGGGACCGAAGAGACCCAGTACTTC	CAISGTEETQYF
TRBV7-2	TRBJ2-2	TRBD1	many	TGTGCCAGCAGCTTAGGGGCAGGGGGCGCCGCGAGGGAGCTGTTTTTT	CASSLGAGGAARELFF
TRBV2	TRBJ2-1	TRBD2	few	TGTGCCACCTTCTCTCGCGGGGGCAATGAGCAGTTCTTC	CATFSRGGNEQFF
TRBV7-6	TRBJ1-2	-	many	TGTGCCAGCAGCCGTAGAGTCGGAGGCGACCAAACCTTC	CASSRRVGGDQTF
TRBV5-4	TRBJ1-2	TRBD1	many	TGTGCCAGCAGCTCTTCAGGGGGCGTAGCCTATGGCTACACCTTC	CASSSSGGVAYGYTF
TRBV19	TRBJ2-5	-	few	TGTGCCAGTAGTATTGGGACTTCCGAAGAGACCCAGTACTTC	CASSIGTSEETQYF
TRBV20-1	TRBJ2-5	TRBD2	-	TGCAGTGCTAGCCCTCTTCTAGCGGGGGGCCAAGAGACCCAGTACTTC	CSASPLLAGGQETQYF
TRBV5-1	TRBJ2-3	-	-	TGCGCCACCACCGACGGACAGTCCACAGATGCGCAGTATTTT	CATTDGQSTDAQYF
TRBV7-4	TRBJ2-2	TRBD1	few	TGTGCCACCGGGGACAGGGGGATTTACACCGGGGAGCTGTTTTTT	CATGDRGIYTGELFF
TRBV14	TRBJ2-7	-	-	TGTGCCAGCAGCCAAGATGACGGGTACGAGCAGTACTTC	CASSQDDGYEQYF
TRBV12-3/TRBV12-4	TRBJ1-5	-	few	TGTGCCAGCCGGATGGAGGGCAATCAGCCCCAGCATTTT	CASRMEGNQPQHF
TRBV7-8	TRBJ1-1	-	many	TGTGCCAGCAGCTATGGGGGGGGGAACACTGAAGCTTTCTTT	CASSYGGGNTEAFF
TRBV4-2	TRBJ1-5	TRBD1	few	TGTGCCAGCAGCCAAGATGGGACAGGGTTTAGAAATCAGCCCCAGCATTTT	CASSQDGTGFRNQPQHF
TRBV7-2	TRBJ2-5	TRBD2	many	TGTGCCAGCAGCGATCCCGGGGGGGCCGGGGAGACCCAGTACTTC	CASSDPGGAGETQYF
TRBV5-6	TRBJ1-6	-	-	TGTGCCAGCAGCTTGGTAGACTATAGTGGATCACCCCTCCACTTT	CASSLVDYSGSPLHF
TRBV2	TRBJ2-1	TRBD1	-	TGTGCCAGCAACGCTCCGTGGACAGGTATGAATGAGCAGTTCTTC	CASNAPWTGMNEQFF
TRBV29-1	TRBJ2-2	-	few	TGCAGCGTTGAAGCGCAATACGGGGAGCTGTTTTTT	CSVEAQYGELFF
TRBV5-4	TRBJ2-3	-	-	TGTGCCAGCAGCCCAAAACTAGAGAGAATGTCAGATACGCAGTATTTT	CASSPKLERMSDTQYF
TRBV5-1	TRBJ1-5	-	few	TGCGCCAGCAAGGTAGGCCACGGGGTTTATAGCAATCAGCCCCAGCATTTT	CASKVGHGVYSNQPQHF
TRBV5-1	TRBJ2-5	-	-	TGCGCCAGCAGCTTGGGGGGGAGCCTGGGCCCTCCAGTGGAGACCCAGTACTTC	CASSLGGSLGPPVETQYF
TRBV27	TRBJ1-5	TRBD1	many	TGTGCCAGCAGTGGGACAGGGGGGCATCAGCCCCAGCATTTT	CASSGTGGHQPQHF
TRBV28	TRBJ1-2	-	-	TGTGCCAGCAACTTGGACATCATTAACTGTGGCTACACCTTC	CASNLDIINCGYTF
TRBV18	TRBJ1-1	-	few	TGTGCCAGCTCACCACCGGTCTGGGGCACTGAAGCTTTCTTT	CASSPPVWGTEAFF
TRBV10-3	TRBJ2-1	-	few	TGTGCCATCAGTGACCTCTCCTACAATGAGCAGTTCTTC	CAISDLSYNEQFF
TRBV7-9	TRBJ2-5	-	few	TGTGCCAGCAGTCGGGACCTGGATCAAGAGACCCAGTACTTC	CASSRDLDQETQYF
TRBV20-1	TRBJ2-2	-	-	TGCAGTGCTTCCGGGACCGGTAACACCGGGGAGCTGTTTTTT	CSASGTGNTGELFF
TRBV12-3/TRBV12-4	TRBJ2-5	-	-	TGTGCCAGCAGTTTAGCGATAGACAGCCAAGAGACCCAGTACTTC	CASSLAIDSQETQYF
TRBV7-6	TRBJ2-1	-	many	TGTGCCAGCAGCTGGTCCAGGTCGTATGAGCAGTTCTTC	CASSWSRSYEQFF
TRBV9	TRBJ1-1	-	once	TGTGCCAGCAGCGTGGGGGCGCGGGGGAACACTGAAGCTTTCTTT	CASSVGARGNTEAFF
TRBV7-9	TRBJ2-1	TRBD2	-	TGTGCCAGCAGCCCCCTACTCCTAGCGGGGGGGCCCGATGAGCAGTTCTTC	CASSPLLLAGGPDEQFF